The clone carrying this T cell receptor (beta chain) was picked up many times. The antigen is unknown. Germline V gene data show CDR1 as SEHNR and CDR2 as FQNEAQ (reference sequence). Germline trimming cut 2 bases from V and 3 bases from J; bases unmatched to any gene: 0. This CDR3 is built from 13 residues. These data originate in a study of T-cell memory formation after mild COVID-19. Whole-study results and caveats: From day 15 to 85, contracting clones were balanced between CD4 and CD8, whereas later expanders leaned toward CD4+. The pre-infection memory compartment contained some responding clones, suggesting cross-reactive memory joined.

TCRdb re-derived calls from the 5' RACE reads in MiXCR, one entry per CDR3 protein. The profile shows about 55,000 distinct CDR3 sequences, more than 9% of them singletons. Sequencing used PBMCs or a T cell subset sorted from them (not recorded which). This rearrangement joins TRBV7-9 to TRBJ1-1; 7 nucleotides match TRBD1. The receptor comes from a man aged 18 to 35 who had mild COVID-19 (a few samples of this study predate the infection). Cell type and time point are not known. The CDR3 region is CASSLQGDTEAFF. In DNA, the CDR3 is TGTGCCAGCAGCTTACAGGGGGACACTGAAGCTTTCTTT.